This is a list of T cell receptor beta chains from one sample in a study of T-cell memory formation after mild COVID-19. TCRdb called the 5' RACE reads again in MiXCR, with one record for every CDR3 protein. The data contain 470,000 or so distinct CDR3 sequences, around 18% of them singletons. Material: PBMCs or a T cell subset sorted from them (not recorded which). The receptors come from an adult woman who had mild COVID-19 (a few samples of this study predate the infection). Cell type and time point are not known. The CDR3 runs from the conserved cysteine through the conserved F or W. Each record gives: J gene, clone size, D gene, V gene, CDR3 DNA, CDR3 protein. D genes are given only for firm matches. Size is stated for part of the rows, as once, few or many counts, or as a class when the clone is expanded.

TRBJ2-3	few	-	TRBV7-3	TGTGCCAGCAGCTTCACTTCCCTGGCAAGGGATACGCAGTATTTT	CASSFTSLARDTQYF
TRBJ2-7	-	TRBD2	TRBV4-1	TGCGCCAGCAGCCAAGACGCGGGGGCCTACGAGCAGTACTTC	CASSQDAGAYEQYF
TRBJ2-7	-	TRBD2	TRBV25-1	TGTGCCAGCAGTGAATCTAGCGGGATCTCCTACGAGCAGTACTTC	CASSESSGISYEQYF
TRBJ1-1	-	-	TRBV20-1	TGCAGTGCTAGAGATCGGAAAGGGGGTACTGAAGCTTTCTTT	CSARDRKGGTEAFF
TRBJ1-5	few	-	TRBV5-1	TGCGCCAGCAGCTTGGGAGGGAACAATCAGCCCCAGCATTTT	CASSLGGNNQPQHF
TRBJ2-7	-	-	TRBV4-3	TGCGCCAGCAGCCAAGAGTATTGGACTGACCTCTCCTACGAGCAGTACTTC	CASSQEYWTDLSYEQYF
TRBJ2-4	few	-	TRBV4-2	TGTGCCAGCAGCCAAGAAGGCCCAGACAAAAACATTCAGTACTTC	CASSQEGPDKNIQYF
TRBJ2-4	few	-	TRBV6-6	TGTGCCAGCAGGGACCCTGGGGTCAAAAACATTCAGTACTTC	CASRDPGVKNIQYF
TRBJ2-2	-	TRBD2	TRBV6-5	TGTGCCAGCAGAGGACTAGCGGCCACCGGGGAGCTGTTTTTT	CASRGLAATGELFF
TRBJ2-1	once	-	TRBV20-1	TGCAGTGCTAGGGTCCCCTCCTACAATGAGCAGTTCTTC	CSARVPSYNEQFF
TRBJ2-1	few	TRBD2	TRBV7-9	TGTGCCAGCAGCTTAGCCCTAGCGGGAGGTTCCGTTGAGCAGTTCTTC	CASSLALAGGSVEQFF
TRBJ2-3	-	-	TRBV2	TGTGCCAGCAGTGTATCCAGGGGAGGCACAGATACGCAGTATTTT	CASSVSRGGTDTQYF
TRBJ2-7	few	-	TRBV29-1	TGCAGCGCAGGGGACGGTCCCTACGAGCAGTACTTC	CSAGDGPYEQYF
TRBJ2-1	-	TRBD2	TRBV18	TGTGCCAGCTCACCGGTCGGGACTAGCATAAATGAGCAGTTCTTC	CASSPVGTSINEQFF
TRBJ1-3	-	-	TRBV9	TGTGCCAGCAGCGTAGCCAGCGAGATCGGAAACACCATATATTTT	CASSVASEIGNTIYF
TRBJ2-1	-	-	TRBV27	TGTGCCAGCAGTCCGGCCCCCCAGGCGAGGGTGGGCAATGAGCAGTTCTTC	CASSPAPQARVGNEQFF
TRBJ2-5	-	TRBD2	TRBV3-1	TGTGCCAGCAGCCAACACGGACTAGCGGCGATTCAAGAGACCCAGTACTTC	CASSQHGLAAIQETQYF
TRBJ2-1	-	TRBD2	TRBV7-6	TGTGCCAGCAGCTTAGCTCTCGGGACTAGCGCTAGTGAGCAGTTCTTC	CASSLALGTSASEQFF
TRBJ2-3	-	TRBD2	TRBV4-3	TGCGCCAGCAGCCAAGATGGCCAAGTTGCGGGAGGAAGAGATACGCAGTATTTT	CASSQDGQVAGGRDTQYF
TRBJ1-1	-	-	TRBV4-1	TGCGCCAGCAGCCATCGACGGGGGTGGGAAGCTTTCTTT	CASSHRRGWEAFF
TRBJ1-5	few	-	TRBV24-1	TGTGCCACCAGTGATACAGGGTCGGAGCCCCAGCATTTT	CATSDTGSEPQHF
TRBJ2-5	-	-	TRBV5-1	TGCGCCAGCAGCTTGCCGGACCAGACCCAGTACTTC	CASSLPDQTQYF
TRBJ1-5	few	-	TRBV24-1	TGTGCCACCAGTAGGGATCAATATCAGCCCCAGCATTTT	CATSRDQYQPQHF
TRBJ2-7	few	TRBD1	TRBV5-1	TGCGCCAGCAGGTCCGGGACAGGGATCTCCTACGAGCAGTACTTC	CASRSGTGISYEQYF